Shown below are 25 T cell receptor beta chains from a single sample sequenced in a study of beta chain features in type 1 diabetes. The study reverse transcribed the entire isolated RNA, so it sequenced expressed TCRB transcripts. Assay: immunoSEQ multiplex PCR; the TCRdb copy retains only in-frame clones and omits some. Of 300,000 or so clones in the sample, around 9.3% were seen once. Study-level points and caveats: Moderate yet significant TCRB CDR3 shortening was seen in Type 1 diabetes patients in all four CD4+ subsets.

Antigen specificity for these receptors is unknown. The sequenced material came from central memory CD4+ T cells from blood. These receptors were collected from a man aged 30-40 years with type 1 diabetes.

This clone was counted between two and nine times. The chain is built from TRBV6-1 and TRBJ2-7; D is possibly TRBD1 (6 bases). V was cut by 1 base and J by 5 bases, with 12 bases left in between. The CDR3 is made up of 14 amino acids. CDR1 is MNHNS and CDR2 is SASEGT in the germline V gene. The CDR3 DNA is TGTGCCAGCAGTGAAGTGGTCAGGGGTCACGAGCAGTACTTC. It specifies CASSEVVRGHEQYF.

The genes are TRBV7-2 and TRBJ2-3; no clear D. In germline, CDR1 is SGHTA, CDR2 FQGNSA. V lost 3 bases, J lost 6 bases, and 13 bases lay in between. The CDR3 consists of 14 residues. This CDR3 is CASSFLLGKDTQYF. The CDR3 DNA is TGTGCCAGCAGCTTTCTTCTGGGGAAGGATACGCAGTATTTT.

This chain links TRBV2 with TRBJ2-5; 9 bases fit TRBD1. Germline CDR1 and CDR2: SNHLY and FYNNEI. The CDR3 runs 13 residues. Trimming removed 6 bases from V and 4 bases from J; junction bases left unmatched: 3. The CDR3, as DNA: TGTGCCAGCAGGGGGACAGGGATAGAGACCCAGTACTTC. It codes for CASRGTGIETQYF.

This clone came up many times. The DNA of the CDR3 is TGCGCCAGCAGCCAAGAGCAGGGACTAGCGTCCGTAAAGTACTTC. This sequence encodes CASSQEQGLASVKYF. The V gene is TRBV4-1, the J gene TRBJ2-5; TRBD2 agrees at 10 bases. Germline CDR1 is MGHRA and CDR2 is YSYEKL. CDR3 length equals 15 residues. V lost 0 bases and J lost 12; bases outside the gene matches: 10.

This clone was detected a few times. The chain recombines TRBV5-8 with TRBJ2-2; maybe TRBD1 (6 bases). V was cut by 4 bases and J by 0 bases, with 10 bases left in between. Per germline, CDR1 SGHTS and CDR2 YDEGEE. This CDR3 spans 15 amino acids. CDR3 loop: CASSTGTTNTGELFF. Here the CDR3 DNA reads TGTGCCAGCAGCACCGGGACAACGAACACCGGGGAGCTGTTTTTT.

For this clone: The same CDR3 also results from other DNA sequences found in this sample. The chain recombines TRBV15 with TRBJ2-5; 7 positions match TRBD1. Germline V lookup: CDR1 LNHNV, CDR2 YYDKDF (reference sequence). Trimming took 1 base from V and 2 from J; bases not matched to a gene: 1. The CDR3 totals 14 residues. The CDR3 loop reads CATSRGQGQETQYF. CDR3 bases: TGTGCCACCAGCAGAGGACAGGGACAAGAGACCCAGTACTTC.

The chain uses TRBV9 and TRBJ2-1, with 7 bases that match TRBD1. V shed 0 bases and J 7 bases; nucleotides not matched to a gene: 10. Germline CDR1 and CDR2: SGDLS and YYNGEE. The CDR3 runs 16 residues. In DNA form, the CDR3 reads TGTGCCAGCAGCGTAGTTAGCAGGGGGAGTTGGAATGAGCAGTTCTTC. It is translated as CASSVVSRGSWNEQFF. Full variable domain (rest looked up from reference TRBV9 and TRBJ2-1): DSGVTQTPKHLITATGQRVTLRCSPRSGDLSVYWYQQSLDQGLQFLIQYYNGEERAKGNILERFSAQQFPDLHSELNLSSLELGDSALYFCASSVVSRGSWNEQFFGPGTRLTVL.

This clone showed up many times. V usage is TRBV19 and J usage is TRBJ1-4; D uncertain. Per the germline V gene, CDR1 is LNHDA and CDR2 is SQIVND (reference sequence). The V end lost 6 bases, the J end lost 0 bases, and 14 bases lay between the germline ends. The CDR3 is made up of 16 amino acids. DNA for the CDR3: TGTGCCAGTAGCACTTCCGGGCGTGCAACTAATGAAAAACTGTTTTTT. Translated: CASSTSGRATNEKLFF.

This chain connects TRBV6-5 to TRBJ1-1, with D unclear. Germline V gives CDR1 MNHEY, CDR2 SVGAGI. The CDR3 is 12 residues long. V gave up 10 bases and J gave up 1 base, with 10 bases separating them. The CDR3 region is CATDTWNTEAFF. In nucleotides, the CDR3 is TGTGCCACCGACACTTGGAACACTGAAGCTTTCTTT.

This chain connects TRBV7-6 to TRBJ2-1; no clear D. The CDR3 is made up of 13 amino acids. The germline CDR1 and CDR2 sequences are SGHVS and FNYEAQ. The ends were cut back, 4 bases at V and 10 bases at J, with 14 bases in the middle. The CDR3 DNA follows: TGTGCCAGCAGCTCCACTACGTCTGAAGAGCAGTTCTTC. The encoded protein is CASSSTTSEEQFF.

This clone was counted between two and nine times. This chain joins TRBV7-2 and TRBJ2-3; D is perhaps TRBD1 or TRBD2 (5 bases each). The CDR3 sequence is 16 residues long. V was shortened by 5 bases and J by 3 bases, with 18 bases between the two germline ends. In germline, CDR1 is SGHTA, CDR2 FQGNSA. CDR3 protein: CASSRGADSSTDTQYF. The CDR3, as DNA: TGTGCCAGCAGCCGAGGGGCCGACAGCTCGACAGATACGCAGTATTTT. Variable domain in full (rest from reference TRBV7-2 and TRBJ2-3): GAGVSQSPSNKVTEKGKDVELRCDPISGHTALYWYRQSLGQGLEFLIYFQGNSAPDKSGLPSDRFSAERTGGSVSTLTIQRTQQEDSAVYLCASSRGADSSTDTQYFGPGTRLTVL.

This chain connects TRBV4-3 to TRBJ2-2, with a weak D call TRBD2 (6 bases). Trimming removed 0 bases at V and 3 bases at J, with 11 bases between. Germline V gene data show CDR1 as LGHNA and CDR2 as YSLEER. CDR3 length: 16 residues. The CDR3 nucleotides are TGCGCCAGCAGCCAAGAGTGGGACTTATACACCGGGGAGCTGTTTTTT. This codes for CASSQEWDLYTGELFF.

J is TRBJ1-6 and V is TRBV7-2; TRBD1 matches 7 bases. In germline, CDR1 is SGHTA, CDR2 FQGNSA. V lost 6 bases and J lost 5; bases outside the gene matches: 4. This CDR3 region has 14 residues. The CDR3 reads CASRYGTDNSPLHF. In nucleotides, the CDR3 is TGTGCCAGCAGATACGGGACAGATAATTCACCCCTCCACTTT.

V usage is TRBV25-1 and J usage is TRBJ1-1, with D maybe TRBD1 (6 bases). The CDR3 is made up of 13 amino acids. CDR1 and CDR2 from the germline V gene are MGHDK and SYGVNS. Trimming removed 6 bases from V and 4 bases from J, with 12 bases in between. The CDR3 coding sequence is TGTGCCAGCAGCTTAACAGGGACCACTGAAGCTTTCTTT. The encoded protein is CASSLTGTTEAFF. Complete variable domain (other parts from reference TRBV25-1 and TRBJ1-1): EADIYQTPRYLVIGTGKKITLECSQTMGHDKMYWYQQDPGMELHLIHYSYGVNSTEKGDLSSESTVSRIRTEHFPLTLESARPSHTSQYLCASSLTGTTEAFFGQGTRLTVV.

The chain has TRBV13 and TRBJ1-2; D uncertain. Germline V gene lookup returns CDR1 PRHDT and CDR2 FYEKMQ (reference sequence). V was clipped by 6 bases and J by 14 bases, with 22 bases between them. The CDR3 length is 13 residues. This CDR3 reads CASSENSPRARTF. CDR3 nucleotides: TGTGCCAGCAGTGAAAACTCCCCGAGGGCTAGGACCTTC.

This clone has more than one count but fewer than ten. The rearrangement links TRBV2 to TRBJ1-4; D is unclear. The CDR3 is 14 amino acids. With 3 bases removed from V and 4 bases from J, the gap between germline ends came to 9 bases. The germline gives CDR1 SNHLY, CDR2 FYNNEI. CDR3 sequence (DNA): TGTGCCAGCAGTGAGGAGAGGATTAATGAAAAACTGTTTTTT. The encoded protein is CASSEERINEKLFF. The full variable domain, its missing parts supplied by reference TRBV2 and TRBJ1-4, is EPEVTQTPSHQVTQMGQEVILRCVPISNHLYFYWYRQILGQKVEFLVSFYNNEISEKSEIFDDQFSVERPDGSNFTLKIRSTKLEDSAMYFCASSEERINEKLFFGSGTQLSVL.

Only a few counts were recorded for this clone. The V gene is TRBV9, the J gene TRBJ2-6; 8 nucleotides line up with TRBD2. Germline V lookup: CDR1 SGDLS, CDR2 YYNGEE. V was pared by 0 bases and J by 0 bases, with 11 bases of the junction left unmatched. The CDR3 is made up of 20 amino acids. CDR3 protein: CASSVALRAGVYSGANVLTF. The CDR3 DNA is TGTGCCAGCAGCGTAGCTCTGAGAGCGGGGGTTTACTCTGGGGCCAACGTCCTGACTTTC.

The chain links TRBV28 to TRBJ1-1; 8 bases agree with TRBD1. The CDR3 runs 14 residues. The trim removed 6 bases at V and 3 bases at J, leaving 6 bases unmatched. Germline CDR1 and CDR2: MDHEN and SYDVKM. Written as DNA, the CDR3 is TGTGCCAGCAGGACAGGGGAGGGGTACACTGAAGCTTTCTTT. This encodes CASRTGEGYTEAFF.

Here the CDR3 reads CASCQESHTEAFF. The CDR3 bases are TGTGCCAGTTGCCAGGAATCCCACACTGAAGCTTTCTTT. The chain has TRBV6-6 and TRBJ1-1; D gene uncertain. Germline V gene data show CDR1 as MNHNY and CDR2 as SVGAGI (reference sequence). This CDR3 is 13 amino acids long. Trimming removed 9 bases from V and 3 bases from J, with 14 bases in between.

This clone was detected only a few times. The rearrangement joins TRBV5-5 to TRBJ2-4; 9 bases line up with TRBD1. The V gene's germline CDR1 is SGHKS and CDR2 YYEKEE (reference sequence). The CDR3 has 16 residues. J gave up 5 bases and V 2 bases, and 8 bases lay outside the gene matches. The CDR3 nucleotides are TGTGCCAGCAGCTTCGGGACCACAGGGGGCGAAAACATTCAGTACTTC. Its translation: CASSFGTTGGENIQYF.

In the case of this clone: This may stem from a read error, because a much larger clone lies one nucleotide away. The identical CDR3 is also encoded by other nucleotide sequences in the sample. The rearrangement links TRBV6-1 to TRBJ2-3; TRBD2 matches at 11 bases. From germline, CDR1 is MNHNS and CDR2 SASEGT. The CDR3 is made up of 15 amino acids. The junction had 0 bases not matched to a gene; V was cut back by 1 base and J by 3 bases. The CDR3 sequence is CASSEGLAGTDTQYF. DNA for the CDR3: TGTGCCAGCAGTGAAGGACTAGCGGGGACAGATACGCAGTATTTT.

The chain employs TRBV2 and TRBJ1-1, with 7 positions matching TRBD1. The CDR3 runs to 18 residues. The germline CDR1 and CDR2 sequences are SNHLY and FYNNEI. V shed 3 bases, J shed 0 bases, and the junction held 13 bases outside the gene matches. CDR3 DNA: TGTGCCAGCAGTGATAATACTCCGGGACAGACCATGAACACTGAAGCTTTCTTT. This translates into CASSDNTPGQTMNTEAFF.

This CDR3 is CASSLWALSNEQFF. The CDR3 nucleotides read TGTGCCAGCAGTTTGTGGGCTCTTAGCAATGAGCAGTTCTTC. This chain links TRBV27 with TRBJ2-1; D is unclear. The CDR3 length is 14 residues. Germline CDR1 is MNHEY and CDR2 is SMNVEV (reference sequence). The ends were cut back, 3 bases at V and 6 bases at J, with 12 bases in the middle.

This clone was seen ten or more times. Other DNA sequences in this sample translate to the same CDR3. J is TRBJ1-1 and V is TRBV7-9, with unresolved D. There are 12 residues in the CDR3. Germline CDR1 reads SEHNR; CDR2 reads FQNEAQ (reference sequence). Deletions cut 3 bases from V and 2 bases from J, with 4 bases between. This CDR3 is CASSLENTEAFF. CDR3 nucleotides: TGTGCCAGCAGCTTGGAAAACACTGAAGCTTTCTTT. Using reference TRBV7-9 and TRBJ1-1 for the parts outside the CDR3, the full variable domain is DTGVSQNPRHKITKRGQNVTFRCDPISEHNRLYWYRQTLGQGPEFLTYFQNEAQLEKSRLLSDRFSAERPKGSFSTLEIQRTEQGDSAMYLCASSLENTEAFFGQGTRLTVV.

This rearrangement joins TRBV2 to TRBJ2-1; maybe TRBD2 (6 bases). Germline CDR1 is SNHLY and CDR2 is FYNNEI. The CDR3 runs 15 residues. V was clipped by 6 bases and J by 7 bases, with 19 bases between them. Here the CDR3 reads CASRNRDSLTNEQFF. In DNA, the CDR3 is TGTGCCAGCAGAAACCGGGACTCACTCACGAATGAGCAGTTCTTC.